One and the same sample provided the 20 T cell receptor beta chains below, sequenced in a study of cytomegalovirus exposure and HLA in healthy donors. The PCR made use of 60 Vbeta and 13 Jbeta primers. The assay was immunoSEQ multiplex PCR, and TCRdb's table has in-frame clones only and misses some. Among approximately 160,000 clones listed, less than 65% were seen once. Source material: PBMCs. The receptors were gathered from a woman aged 25 to 39 in good health and CMV-seropositive.

The chain joins TRBV30 to TRBJ1-4; D remains unclear. Germline V gives CDR1 GTSNPN, CDR2 SVGIG (reference sequence). Trimming left V 7 bases short and J 4 bases short, with 10 bases between. There are 12 residues in the CDR3. The DNA of the CDR3 is TGTGCCTTAAGAGAGGGTAATGAAAAACTGTTTTTT. The encoded protein is CALREGNEKLFF. Full variable domain (missing parts from reference TRBV30 and TRBJ1-4): SQTIHQWPATLVQPVGSPLSLECTVEGTSNPNLYWYRQAAGRGLQLLFYSVGIGQISSEVPQNLSASRPQDRQFILSSKKLLLSDSGFYLCALREGNEKLFFGSGTQLSVL.

In its sample, this clone was seen a few times. In DNA form, the CDR3 reads TGTGCCAGCAACGCTGGGAGCAATGAGCAGTTCTTC. Protein: CASNAGSNEQFF. V usage is TRBV5-4 and J usage is TRBJ2-1; a weak D match, TRBD2 (5 bases). V dropped 6 bases and J dropped 6 bases, with 10 bases sitting between them. Germline assignment: CDR1 SGHNT and CDR2 YYREEE (reference sequence). The CDR3 is 12 amino acids.

This clone was recorded a few times. The chain employs TRBV28 and TRBJ2-7; 12 bases map to TRBD1. The J segment lost 4 bases and the V segment lost 10 bases, leaving 26 bases of the junction unmatched. Germline V gene lookup returns CDR1 MDHEN and CDR2 SYDVKM. The CDR3 totals 20 residues. The DNA of the CDR3 is TGTGCCACCCTGGGACAGGGGGCTCTACGGCGGGGGCCTAAGAGATACGAGCAGTACTTC. Translation: CATLGQGALRRGPKRYEQYF.

The chain joins TRBV27 to TRBJ2-1, with 13 nucleotides matching TRBD2. J gave up 5 bases and V 6 bases, and 10 bases lay outside the gene matches. This CDR3 has 17 residues. Germline CDR1 reads MNHEY; CDR2 reads SMNVEV (reference sequence). CDR3 amino acids: CASRPYIGTSGNNEQFF. CDR3 nucleotides: TGTGCCAGCAGGCCTTATATCGGGACTAGCGGGAACAATGAGCAGTTCTTC.

The chain recombines TRBV7-3 with TRBJ1-1, with a possible D match to TRBD1 (5 bases). Per germline, CDR1 SGHTA and CDR2 FQGTGA. V shed 6 bases and J shed 7 bases, with 18 bases lying between them. The CDR3 runs 14 residues. CDR3 region: CASSLTARDNEAFF. The DNA for the CDR3 is TGTGCCAGCAGTTTGACCGCCAGGGATAATGAAGCTTTCTTT.

The CDR3 is CASSQGRDSNTGELFF. CDR3 nucleotide sequence: TGTGCCAGCAGCCAAGGCCGGGACAGCAACACCGGGGAGCTGTTTTTT. The genes are TRBV4-2 and TRBJ2-2, with 7 bases lining up with TRBD1. J lost 2 bases, V lost 1 base, and 4 bases had no gene match. There are 16 residues in the CDR3. CDR1 LGHNA and CDR2 YNFKEQ come from the germline V gene.

The V gene is TRBV28, the J gene TRBJ1-2, with D hard to call. Germline CDR1 MDHEN, CDR2 SYDVKM. This CDR3 spans 12 amino acids. V dropped 5 bases and J dropped 6 bases, with 10 bases sitting between them. CDR3 bases: TGTGCCAGCAGTCTCGGGATCGATGGCTACACCTTC. Its protein is CASSLGIDGYTF.

The chain is built from TRBV4-1 and TRBJ2-1; D unresolved. CDR3 size: 16 residues. CDR1 and CDR2 (germline): MGHRA, YSYEKL. V gave up 0 bases and J gave up 0 bases, with 9 bases separating them. The CDR3 DNA reads as TGCGCCAGCAGCCAAGAAAGAACCAGCTCCTACAATGAGCAGTTCTTC. Its protein product is CASSQERTSSYNEQFF.

This clone came up a few times. This chain connects TRBV9 to TRBJ2-7, with 9 positions matching TRBD1. This CDR3 has 14 residues. J lost 3 bases, V lost 0 bases, and 1 base had no gene match. CDR1 and CDR2 from the germline V gene are SGDLS and YYNGEE. The CDR3 nucleotides read TGTGCCAGCAGCGTAGGGACAGGGGACTACGAGCAGTACTTC. The encoded protein is CASSVGTGDYEQYF.

In its sample, this clone was seen once. The chain has TRBV11-3 and TRBJ2-7; 9 positions match TRBD1. The CDR3 length is 16 residues. CDR1 SGHNT and CDR2 YENEEA come from the germline V gene. The junction had 12 bases not matched to a gene; V was cut back by 5 bases and J by 4 bases. This CDR3 reads CASSRRGGQGFYEQYF. For the CDR3, the DNA is TGTGCCAGCAGCAGACGGGGAGGACAGGGGTTTTACGAGCAGTACTTC.

CDR3 residues: CASSPDIEGTEAFF. CDR3 in DNA: TGTGCCAGCTCACCAGATATCGAGGGAACTGAAGCTTTCTTT. This chain links TRBV18 with TRBJ1-1; D is uncertain. Germline V gene lookup returns CDR1 KGHSH and CDR2 LQKENI. V shed 2 bases and J shed 5 bases, with 12 bases lying between them. The CDR3 has 14 amino acids.

The chain couples TRBV11-3 to TRBJ2-7; tentatively, D is TRBD1 (5 bases). The V end lost 0 bases, the J end lost 5 bases, and 8 bases lay between the germline ends. Germline V gene sequence: CDR1 SGHNT, CDR2 YENEEA. The CDR3 has 13 residues. The CDR3 loop reads CASSLDYRNEQYF. The DNA of the CDR3 is TGTGCCAGCAGCTTAGATTACAGGAACGAGCAGTACTTC. The variable domain in full, with the rest retrieved from reference TRBV11-3 and TRBJ2-7, is EAGVVQSPRYKIIEKKQPVAFWCNPISGHNTLYWYLQNLGQGPELLIRYENEEAVDDSQLPKDRFSAERLKGVDSTLKIQPAELGDSAVYLCASSLDYRNEQYFGPGTRLTVT.

The rearrangement joins TRBV5-1 to TRBJ2-1; 7 bases are shared with TRBD2. The CDR3 contains 16 residues. V shed 2 bases and J 2 bases; nucleotides not matched to a gene: 7. Germline CDR1 is SGHRS and CDR2 is YFSETQ. CDR3 sequence reads: CASSFQTSITYNEQFF. In nucleotides, the CDR3 is TGCGCCAGCAGCTTCCAGACTAGCATCACCTACAATGAGCAGTTCTTC.

The rearrangement uses TRBV2 and TRBJ2-5; the D gene is possibly TRBD1 (5 bases). The DNA end is a closer match to TRBJ2-7, so the J assignment may be wrong. Per the germline V gene, CDR1 is SNHLY and CDR2 is FYNNEI. The CDR3 sequence is 14 residues long. In DNA, the CDR3 is TGTGCCAGCAGTGACCAGGGAAAGGGATACGAGCAGTACTTC. It encodes CASSDQGKGYEQYF.

The chain is built from TRBV28 and TRBJ1-2; D possibly corresponds to TRBD1 (6 bases). Germline assignment: CDR1 MDHEN and CDR2 SYDVKM. V lost 3 bases and J 2 bases, leaving 10 bases between the germline ends. The CDR3 is 14 amino acids. The CDR3 coding sequence is TGTGCCAGCAGTTTTGGTGGACAGAACTATGGCTACACCTTC. It codes for CASSFGGQNYGYTF.

V usage is TRBV2 and J usage is TRBJ2-7; possibly TRBD1 for D (6 bases). V was trimmed by 10 bases and J by 4 bases, leaving 17 bases between them. The CDR3 covers 13 residues. In germline, CDR1 is SNHLY, CDR2 FYNNEI. The CDR3 is CATADSRRYEQYF. CDR3 in DNA: TGTGCCACCGCGGACAGCCGGAGGTACGAGCAGTACTTC.

This clone was found a few times. The V gene is TRBV2, the J gene TRBJ1-1; D remains ambiguous. The CDR3 contains 13 residues. CDR1 and CDR2 (germline): SNHLY, FYNNEI. V was pared by 5 bases and J by 8 bases, with 15 bases between. The CDR3 bases are TGTGCCAGCAGTAGTTCGGGCGGGAGGGAAGCTTTCTTT. Residues: CASSSSGGREAFF.

The genes are TRBV11-1 and TRBJ2-2; TRBD2 matches at 8 bases. The V segment lost 3 bases and the J segment 6 bases; nucleotides outside the gene matches: 3. This CDR3 region has 14 residues. Germline-derived CDR1 and CDR2 are SGHAT and FQDESV (reference sequence). The CDR3 DNA follows: TGTGCCAGCAGCTTGGCGGGGGGATCCGGGGAGCTGTTTTTT. Encoded protein: CASSLAGGSGELFF.

V and J are TRBV30 and TRBJ1-2; possible D gene TRBD1, 5 bases. The CDR3 consists of 13 residues. V was trimmed by 2 bases and J by 0 bases, leaving 7 bases between them. Germline V gene data show CDR1 as GTSNPN and CDR2 as SVGIG (reference sequence). The CDR3 sequence: CAWSWGPNYGYTF. CDR3 DNA sequence: TGTGCCTGGAGTTGGGGCCCTAACTATGGCTACACCTTC.

DNA of the CDR3: TGTGCCAGCAGCCAGACTGACAGGGACGATCAGCCCCAGCATTTT. It is translated as CASSQTDRDDQPQHF. This chain uses TRBV5-6 with TRBJ1-5; 7 bases line up with TRBD1. The V gene's germline CDR1 is SGHDT and CDR2 YYEEEE. After removal of 4 bases from V and 5 bases from J, the junction contained 9 bases not matched to a gene. This CDR3 region has 15 residues.